This paragraph covers one T cell receptor beta chain sequence. Its cognate antigen has yet to be identified. No base quality values were provided; no much bigger clone lies one nucleotide off. From V the trimming removes 4 bases and from J it removes 1 base, while the gene matches leave 5 bases of the junction unaccounted for. Via the germline V gene (reference sequence), CDR1 is LGHDT and CDR2 YNNKEL. The CDR3 starts with the cysteine, ends with the phenylalanine, and has 17 residues. Only the CDR3 portion is preserved as DNA: 51 bases, with reading frame beginning at the first base. The sample belongs to a study of blood T cell repertoires in COVID-19 (TCRdb year 2020). For the wider study: Collaborator samples came from the United States, Italy and Spain and covered acute and convalescent phases of COVID-19. Where available, HLA class I and class II types were obtained from metadata supplied by the sample provider rather than from assay-based typing. The samples were drawn from two sources: the first 160 participants of the ongoing ImmuneRACE study, and 1,000 to 1,500 subjects contributed by 6 global collaborators. Subjects who had been exposed to COVID-19, were actively infected with it, or had recovered from it provided the deeply sampled blood TCRbeta repertoires that made up the dataset. The material from the prospective study consisted of cDNA or gDNA derived from T cells, B-cell-depleted T cells, or PBMCs. The repertoires were made available in a free public database intended to serve as a resource for research on the immune response to SARS-CoV-2. A de-identified subject ID, COVID-19 status, age in years and sex were almost always included in the sample metadata. The study at large found these results: The amount of clinical and demographic metadata varied by source and participant and was provided uncurated.

TCRbeta CDR3 regions were amplified from genomic DNA using the immunoSEQ Assay, a bias-controlled multiplex PCR. From the authors' description of their analysis: Within the assay, amplification of reference gene primers was used to estimate how many nucleated cells each sample contained. Sequence reads were collapsed and filtered to measure the absolute abundance of every unique TCRbeta CDR3 rearrangement. For each sample, productive Simpson clonality was calculated as the square root of Simpson's diversity index across productive rearrangements. TCRdb stores this immuneACCESS table with in-frame sequences only. Part of the clones is absent; in the studies checked, under half of the shortfall reflects unresolved V genes, and no reason is known for the rest. The V and J calls and clone size were taken over from that table, and D and trimming were inferred from the DNA. In all, the sample holds roughly 160,000 clones, and about 80% of those were seen once. Clones ranked in the top ten supply roughly 2% of the sample.

Each collaborating institution followed its own protocols to collect whole blood in K2EDTA tubes. For TCRbeta analysis, collaborators shipped samples in one of three forms: frozen whole blood, isolated PBMCs, or DNA extracted from either of those sample types. Sequenced: peripheral blood. The receptor's source is a woman of 80 years or more with acute or convalescent COVID-19. The chain joins TRBV3-1 (or the pseudogene TRBV3-2) to TRBJ2-2, with 11 central nucleotides matching TRBD2. The DNA reads TGTGCCAGCAGCCCGAGACTAGCGGGAATGAACACCGGGGAGCTGTTTTTT. This yields the protein CASSPRLAGMNTGELFF.